A single sample gave rise to the 27 T cell receptor beta chains below, sequenced in a study of blood T cell repertoires in COVID-19. Sequenced by immunoSEQ multiplex PCR; TCRdb stores in-frame clones only, minus some. The sample shows under 70,000 clones, about four fifths of them seen only once. The sequencing input was peripheral blood. The receptors were gathered from a human donor in a cohort sampled during active COVID-19.

CDR3 in DNA: TGTGCCAGCAGCTTAAAATGGGACAGCTATGATGGCTACACCTTC. Translation: CASSLKWDSYDGYTF. The gene calls are TRBV7-2 and TRBJ1-2; TRBD1 agrees at 7 bases. Germline CDR1 and CDR2: SGHTA and FQGNSA. CDR3 length: 15 amino acids. Trimming removed 2 bases from V and 6 bases from J; junction bases left unmatched: 9. Together with reference TRBV7-2 and TRBJ1-2, the CDR3 gives the full variable domain: GAGVSQSPSNKVTEKGKDVELRCDPISGHTALYWYRQSLGQGLEFLIYFQGNSAPDKSGLPSDRFSAERTGGSVSTLTIQRTQQEDSAVYLCASSLKWDSYDGYTFGSGTRLTVV.

The rearrangement joins TRBV6-5 to TRBJ2-6; D is perhaps TRBD2 (7 bases). Germline CDR1 and CDR2: MNHEY and SVGAGI. V was trimmed by 4 bases and J by 2 bases, leaving 9 bases between them. This CDR3 spans 15 amino acids. CDR3 nucleotides: TGTGCCAGCAGTTTAGGGGGGGCTGGGGCCAACGTCCTGACTTTC. This translates into CASSLGGAGANVLTF.

This chain connects TRBV6-2 or TRBV6-3 to TRBJ2-7, with a tentative D call TRBD2 (6 bases). The CDR3 covers 15 residues. The germline CDR1 and CDR2 sequences are MNHEY and SVGEGT. The V end was cut by 2 bases, the J end by 8 bases, with 19 bases between. This chain's CDR3 is CASSYTGDGGTKQYF. Here the CDR3 DNA reads TGTGCCAGCAGTTACACCGGGGATGGGGGGACCAAGCAGTACTTC.

This sequence joins TRBV7-8 and TRBJ1-1; the match to TRBD1 covers 8 bases. V was clipped by 5 bases and J by 0 bases; unmatched bases: 5. Germline values: CDR1 SGHVS, CDR2 FQNEAQ. This CDR3 is 15 amino acids long. CDR3 loop: CASSPGQGLNTEAFF. The DNA for the CDR3 is TGTGCCAGCAGCCCAGGACAGGGATTGAACACTGAAGCTTTCTTT.

The chain employs TRBV18 and TRBJ1-1; D call uncertain. The germline V and J ends were trimmed by 3 bases and 5 bases, with 7 bases remaining between them. The CDR3 sequence is 12 residues long. In germline, CDR1 is KGHSH, CDR2 LQKENI. In nucleotides, the CDR3 is TGTGCCAGCTCACCGGAGAGGACTGAAGCTTTCTTT. Translating gives CASSPERTEAFF.

The CDR3 nucleotides are TGCGCCAGCAGCCGAGGGACAGGGTCTCCTGAAGCTTTCTTT. This encodes CASSRGTGSPEAFF. The chain employs TRBV4-1 and TRBJ1-1, with 9 bases identical to TRBD1. The germline V gene has CDR1 MGHRA and CDR2 YSYEKL. The CDR3 consists of 14 residues. With V trimmed by 4 bases and J by 6 bases, 6 bases remained unmatched.

The rearrangement uses TRBV7-9 and TRBJ2-1; 14 positions agree with TRBD2. The CDR3 is made up of 16 amino acids. The J segment lost 6 bases and the V segment lost 5 bases, leaving 6 bases of the junction unmatched. Germline assignment: CDR1 SEHNR and CDR2 FQNEAQ (reference sequence). The DNA for the CDR3 is TGTGCCAGCAGCCCCGGAGGACTAGCGGGAGGCAATGAGCAGTTCTTC. Translated: CASSPGGLAGGNEQFF.

This clone was recorded once. This chain joins TRBV6-5 and TRBJ2-7; D perhaps matches TRBD2 (5 bases). V shed 8 bases and J shed 2 bases, with 22 bases lying between them. Germline V gene data show CDR1 as MNHEY and CDR2 as SVGAGI. The CDR3 has 16 residues. The CDR3 DNA reads as TGTGCCAGCCGTTTTAAGGGAGACATTGCTCCCTACGAGCAGTACTTC. Its translation: CASRFKGDIAPYEQYF.

This clone was seen only a few times. The chain uses TRBV11-1 and TRBJ1-2; the D is unclear. The CDR3 has 13 residues. Trimming took off 5 bases at V and 4 bases at J, with 11 bases between the two ends. In germline, CDR1 is SGHAT, CDR2 FQDESV (reference sequence). The CDR3 DNA reads as TGTGCCAGCAGCGAATCTAGGCTCTATGGCTACACCTTC. This translates into CASSESRLYGYTF.

The chain couples TRBV2 to TRBJ2-7, with 7 bases lining up with TRBD2. This CDR3 has 15 amino acids. Unmatched junction bases numbered 6, after V lost 4 bases and J lost 0 bases. Per germline, CDR1 SNHLY and CDR2 FYNNEI. The chain's CDR3 is CASSAGRGSSYEQYF. CDR3 DNA sequence: TGTGCCAGCAGTGCGGGGCGGGGGAGCTCCTACGAGCAGTACTTC.

This chain uses TRBV27 with TRBJ1-1, with D unresolved. This CDR3 is built from 13 residues. Germline CDR1 and CDR2: MNHEY and SMNVEV (reference sequence). The V gene lost 5 bases and the J gene lost 3 bases, with 10 bases spanning the gap. The CDR3 here is CASSPRVDTEAFF. The CDR3 region has the DNA TGTGCCAGCAGTCCCCGTGTAGACACTGAAGCTTTCTTT.

For this clone: One end of the junction is discordant with germline, which a read error may explain. The V gene is TRBV27, the J gene TRBJ2-3, with TRBD2 identical over 8 bases. The CDR3 loop spans 14 amino acids. Per germline, CDR1 MNHEY and CDR2 SMNVEV (reference sequence). For the CDR3, the DNA is TGTGCCAGCACTTTAGCGGGACGCACAGATACGCAGTATTTT. Translating gives CASTLAGRTDTQYF.

CDR3 residues: CASSGQGHQPQHF. The DNA of the CDR3 is TGTGCCAGTAGTGGACAGGGGCATCAGCCCCAGCATTTT. The genes are TRBV19 and TRBJ1-5; TRBD1 aligns across 9 bases. Germline V CDR1 and CDR2: LNHDA, SQIVND (reference sequence). With V trimmed by 5 bases and J by 5 bases, 1 base remained unmatched. The CDR3 length is 13 residues.

The rearrangement uses TRBV5-4 and TRBJ2-2; 7 nucleotides match TRBD2. Per the germline V gene, CDR1 is SGHNT and CDR2 is YYREEE (reference sequence). V lost 0 bases and J lost 0; bases outside the gene matches: 5. The CDR3 contains 17 residues. In DNA, the CDR3 is TGTGCCAGCAGCTTGGGGACTAGGGTTCCGAACACCGGGGAGCTGTTTTTT. Translating it yields CASSLGTRVPNTGELFF.

This chain uses TRBV30 with TRBJ1-5; D is unresolved. The CDR3 spans 14 residues. CDR1 GTSNPN and CDR2 SVGIG come from the germline V gene (reference sequence). With 0 bases removed from V and 3 bases from J, the gap between germline ends came to 9 bases. The CDR3 DNA follows: TGTGCCTGGAGTGTGGGCCAGCTCAATCAGCCCCAGCATTTT. Its translation is CAWSVGQLNQPQHF.

The V and J genes are TRBV30 and TRBJ2-7; 10 positions agree with TRBD1. Per germline, CDR1 GTSNPN and CDR2 SVGIG (reference sequence). V gave up 3 bases and J gave up 2 bases; unmatched junction bases: 4. The CDR3 is 14 residues long. The chain's CDR3 is CAWSTGTGAYEQYF. CDR3 DNA sequence: TGTGCCTGGAGCACCGGGACAGGGGCCTACGAGCAGTACTTC.

The J gene is TRBJ1-1, the V gene TRBV29-1, with D maybe TRBD1 (5 bases). The CDR3 spans 13 residues. V was shortened by 2 bases and J by 1 base, with 8 bases between the two germline ends. The germline V gene has CDR1 SQVTM and CDR2 ANQGSEA. CDR3 nucleotide sequence: TGCAGCGTTGAACACCAGGGGAACACTGAAGCTTTCTTT. This gives the protein CSVEHQGNTEAFF.

The rearrangement links TRBV5-1 to TRBJ1-1, with 8 bases identical to TRBD1. Trimming removed 3 bases from V and 0 bases from J; junction bases left unmatched: 19. Germline CDR1 is SGHRS and CDR2 is YFSETQ. The CDR3 has 20 amino acids. This CDR3 reads CASSSLVGTGRGRLNTEAFF. The CDR3 region has the DNA TGCGCCAGCAGCTCTCTGGTGGGGACAGGAAGGGGTCGGTTGAACACTGAAGCTTTCTTT.

The chain combines TRBV2 with TRBJ2-5; 7 bases match TRBD1. Germline CDR1 is SNHLY and CDR2 is FYNNEI. This CDR3 has 13 amino acids. V shed 10 bases, J shed 0 bases, and the junction held 5 bases outside the gene matches. The CDR3 reads CATSGGYQETQYF. For the CDR3, the DNA is TGTGCCACCTCAGGGGGTTACCAAGAGACCCAGTACTTC.

The V gene is TRBV3-1 (or the pseudogene TRBV3-2), the J gene TRBJ1-2, with a weak D call TRBD1 (6 bases). Germline lookup yields CDR1 LGHDT and CDR2 YNNKEL (reference sequence). CDR3 length: 13 residues. V was pared by 3 bases and J by 6 bases, with 11 bases between. Here the CDR3 reads CASSQWGPDGYTF. The CDR3 DNA is TGTGCCAGCAGCCAGTGGGGGCCGGATGGCTACACCTTC.

This clone came up a few times. CDR3 amino acids: CASSGPAKNIQYF. The CDR3 nucleotides read TGTGCCAGCAGCGGGCCAGCCAAAAACATTCAGTACTTC. The gene calls are TRBV9 and TRBJ2-4; D uncertain. Germline CDR1 is SGDLS and CDR2 is YYNGEE. V was pared by 3 bases and J by 0 bases, with 4 bases between. The CDR3 loop spans 13 amino acids.

This clone was seen many times. The V call is TRBV27, the J call TRBJ2-6; D is undetermined. This CDR3 has 17 residues. Trimming removed 1 base from V and 0 bases from J, with 10 bases in between. Germline CDR1 MNHEY, CDR2 SMNVEV (reference sequence). Written as DNA, the CDR3 is TGTGCCAGCAGTTTATGGTCCGGGTTCTCTGGGGCCAACGTCCTGACTTTC. Translated: CASSLWSGFSGANVLTF.

This chain uses TRBV15 with TRBJ2-3; tentatively, D is TRBD2 (6 bases). The CDR3 is 14 amino acids. The ends were cut back, 5 bases at V and 5 bases at J, with 14 bases in the middle. The V gene's germline CDR1 is LNHNV and CDR2 YYDKDF (reference sequence). The CDR3, as DNA: TGTGCCACCAGCTCCGACTATAGCGGAGATACGCAGTATTTT. Translated, it gives CATSSDYSGDTQYF.

Comments on this clone: An end of the junction does not agree with germline; a read error may underlie this. This chain connects TRBV7-9 to TRBJ2-7; D possibly corresponds to TRBD2 (6 bases). Germline V CDR1 and CDR2: SEHNR, FQNEAQ (reference sequence). The CDR3 runs to 9 residues. DNA for the CDR3: TGCCCGGGACTGTACGAGCAGTACTTC. It encodes CPGLYEQYF.

This clone came up once. This sequence joins TRBV15 and TRBJ2-5; 8 bases agree with TRBD1. Losses at the gene ends were 6 bases for V and 1 base for J; bases not matched to a gene: 4. Germline V lookup: CDR1 LNHNV, CDR2 YYDKDF (reference sequence). CDR3 length: 14 residues. Written as DNA, the CDR3 is TGTGCCACCAGGCCCGGGACAGGCCAAGAGACCCAGTACTTC. It specifies CATRPGTGQETQYF.

In this sample, this clone turned up a few times. V usage is TRBV6-4 and J usage is TRBJ1-6; D remains ambiguous. This CDR3 contains 12 residues. CDR1 is MRHNA and CDR2 is SNTAGT in the germline V gene. V was shortened by 3 bases and J by 9 bases, with 6 bases between the two germline ends. CDR3 DNA: TGTGCCAGCAGTGATTCTAGTTCACCCCTCCACTTT. It yields the protein CASSDSSSPLHF.

V is TRBV7-9 and J is TRBJ1-1; D not certain. The CDR3 consists of 14 residues. V was pared by 3 bases and J by 4 bases, with 12 bases between. Per germline, CDR1 SEHNR and CDR2 FQNEAQ (reference sequence). CDR3 sequence reads: CASSFSGQATEAFF. Written as DNA, the CDR3 is TGTGCCAGCAGCTTTTCAGGTCAGGCCACTGAAGCTTTCTTT. The whole variable domain, filled in from reference TRBV7-9 and TRBJ1-1, reads DTGVSQNPRHKITKRGQNVTFRCDPISEHNRLYWYRQTLGQGPEFLTYFQNEAQLEKSRLLSDRFSAERPKGSFSTLEIQRTEQGDSAMYLCASSFSGQATEAFFGQGTRLTVV.